The sequence of this T cell receptor (beta chain) was determined in a study of cytomegalovirus exposure and HLA in healthy donors. Overall study findings and caveats: Common viral pathogens (according to a later analysis) appeared linked to several of the most significant clusters.

For this clone: Antigen: not known.

The germline CDR1 and CDR2 sequences are MDHEN and SYDVKM. V lost 6 bases, J lost 4 bases, and 7 bases stayed unmatched. CDR3 length equals 14 residues. The PCR had 60 Vbeta and 13 Jbeta primers. Some clones are missing from TCRdb's copy, which holds only in-frame ones; the method was immunoSEQ multiplex PCR. The data contain under 200,000 clones, around nine tenths of them singletons. The specimen sequenced was PBMCs. V and J are TRBV28 and TRBJ1-2, with TRBD1 identical over 8 bases. This TCR was recovered from a woman aged 18-35 years in good health and CMV-seronegative. The CDR3 sequence is CASSGDRNVYGYTF. CDR3 DNA: TGTGCCAGCAGCGGGGACAGGAACGTCTATGGCTACACCTTC.